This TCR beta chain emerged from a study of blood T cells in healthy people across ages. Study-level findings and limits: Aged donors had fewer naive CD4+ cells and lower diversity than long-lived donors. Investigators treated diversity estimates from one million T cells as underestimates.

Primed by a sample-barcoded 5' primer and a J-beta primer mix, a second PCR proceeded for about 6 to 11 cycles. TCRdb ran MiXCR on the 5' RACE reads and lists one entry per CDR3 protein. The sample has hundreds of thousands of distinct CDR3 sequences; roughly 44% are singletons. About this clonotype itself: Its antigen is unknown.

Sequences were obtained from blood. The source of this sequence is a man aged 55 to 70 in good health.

The CDR3 loop is CASSFPGQGQGGELFF. The CDR3 DNA reads TGTGCCAGCAGCTTTCCGGGACAGGGGCAAGGCGGGGAGCTGTTTTTT. This chain uses TRBV7-2 with TRBJ2-2; 10 bases align to TRBD1. Losses at the gene ends were 3 bases for V and 7 bases for J; bases not matched to a gene: 8. CDR1 and CDR2 (germline): SGHTA, FQGNSA. This CDR3 is 16 amino acids long. Drawing the rest from reference TRBV7-2 and TRBJ2-2, the complete variable domain is GAGVSQSPSNKVTEKGKDVELRCDPISGHTALYWYRQSLGQGLEFLIYFQGNSAPDKSGLPSDRFSAERTGGSVSTLTIQRTQQEDSAVYLCASSFPGQGQGGELFFGEGSRLTVL.